These 27 T cell receptor beta chains originate from one sample sequenced in a study of blood T cells in healthy people across ages. Together with a sample-barcoded 5' primer, a J-beta primer mix was included in a second PCR lasting roughly 6 to 12 cycles. One entry per CDR3 protein, called by TCRdb with MiXCR from the 5' RACE reads. Among 600,000 to 900,000 distinct CDR3 sequences listed, under 30% were seen once. The data were also submitted as part of a second study, on T cells of mothers and their children.

Sequencing was performed on blood. These receptors came from a boy aged 10-17 years in good health.

The J gene is TRBJ2-3, the V gene TRBV30; D not certain. V lost 1 base to trimming and J lost 1 base, with 9 bases between them. This CDR3 is 14 amino acids long. Germline V lookup: CDR1 GTSNPN, CDR2 SVGIG (reference sequence). This CDR3 is CAWSGPSGTDTQYF. The DNA for the CDR3 is TGTGCCTGGAGTGGTCCTAGTGGCACAGATACGCAGTATTTT.

CDR3 nucleotides: TGTGCCAGCAGTGAACTGATGAACACTGAAGCTTTCTTT. Translated, it gives CASSELMNTEAFF. The chain combines TRBV2 with TRBJ1-1; no firm D call. V shed 2 bases and J shed 0 bases, with 4 bases lying between them. Germline CDR1 is SNHLY and CDR2 is FYNNEI. The CDR3 totals 13 residues.

This clonotype was seen a handful of times. The genes are TRBV7-3 and TRBJ1-1; D is undetermined. V gave up 3 bases and J gave up 1 base, with 9 bases separating them. Germline CDR1 is SGHTA and CDR2 is FQGTGA. The CDR3 loop spans 14 amino acids. The CDR3 sequence: CASSFRRWNTEAFF. The CDR3 DNA reads TGTGCCAGCAGCTTCAGGCGGTGGAACACTGAAGCTTTCTTT. Together with reference TRBV7-3 and TRBJ1-1, the CDR3 gives the full variable domain: GAGVSQTPSNKVTEKGKYVELRCDPISGHTALYWYRQSLGQGPEFLIYFQGTGAADDSGLPNDRFFAVRPEGSVSTLKIQRTERGDSAVYLCASSFRRWNTEAFFGQGTRLTVV.

The CDR3 nucleotides read TGTGCCAGCAGCCACCACCGGGACGGCTACGAGCAGTACTTC. Translated, it gives CASSHHRDGYEQYF. This chain links TRBV16 with TRBJ2-5; D is perhaps TRBD1 or TRBD2 (5 bases each). The J call is in doubt because the DNA end fits TRBJ2-7 better. The CDR3 contains 14 residues. From germline, CDR1 is KGHSY and CDR2 FQNENV.

Concerning this clonotype: One junction end does not reproduce the germline sequence, and a read error may be involved. The gene calls are TRBV7-9 and TRBJ2-3; TRBD1 might be the D (6 bases). CDR1 is SEHNR and CDR2 is FQNEAQ in the germline V gene (reference sequence). The CDR3 is made up of 15 amino acids. The CDR3 region has the DNA TGTGCCAGCAGCTTAAGACAGGCCTTCGGAGATACACAGTATTTT. This sequence encodes CASSLRQAFGDTQYF.

The rearrangement links TRBV20-1 to TRBJ2-7; 8 bases align to TRBD2. The germline gives CDR1 DFQATT, CDR2 SNEGSKA (reference sequence). This CDR3 comprises 15 residues. J gave up 2 bases and V 3 bases, and 9 bases lay outside the gene matches. CDR3 coding DNA: TGCAGTGCTAGGAAGGGAGCGGGGGCCCCCTACGAGCAGTACTTC. Amino acids: CSARKGAGAPYEQYF.

The chain couples TRBV12-3 or TRBV12-4 to TRBJ2-1, with 12 bases matching TRBD2. The CDR3 contains 15 residues. CDR3 sequence reads: CTTLNGTSGFNEQFF. CDR3 DNA sequence: TGTACCACTCTTAACGGGACTAGCGGGTTCAATGAGCAGTTCTTC.

This clonotype was seen only a few times. The rearrangement links TRBV12-3 or TRBV12-4 to TRBJ2-1; the D is unclear. The CDR3 totals 13 residues. V lost 6 bases and J 9 bases, leaving 15 bases between the germline ends. This CDR3 is CASRPASFGEQFF. CDR3 nucleotide sequence: TGTGCCAGCAGGCCGGCCAGTTTCGGTGAGCAGTTCTTC.

The chain carries TRBV10-3 and TRBJ1-2; TRBD1 aligns across 10 bases. V lost 6 bases and J lost 3; bases outside the gene matches: 4. CDR3 length: 14 residues. Germline loops: CDR1 ENHRY, CDR2 SYGVKD. CDR3 nucleotide sequence: TGTGCCATCAGGGACGGGACAGGGGACTATGGCTACACCTTC. It specifies CAIRDGTGDYGYTF.

This chain joins TRBV7-3 and TRBJ2-3; perhaps TRBD2 as D (6 bases). V was pared by 5 bases and J by 5 bases, with 17 bases between. The CDR3 length is 15 residues. CDR1 SGHTA and CDR2 FQGTGA come from the germline V gene. This chain's CDR3 is CASSPGEPGGDTQYF. The CDR3, as DNA: TGTGCCAGCAGCCCCGGAGAACCCGGGGGAGATACGCAGTATTTT.

There are a few counts of this clonotype. The chain employs TRBV29-1 and TRBJ2-1; D ambiguous. V lost 7 bases and J lost 6, with 10 bases in between. The CDR3 sequence is 11 residues long. Germline-derived CDR1 and CDR2 are SQVTM and ANQGSEA. The CDR3 nucleotides read TGCAGCGCCTCCGGCCTCAATGAGCAGTTCTTC. Translation gives CSASGLNEQFF.

This clonotype was found a few times. The V gene is TRBV29-1, the J gene TRBJ2-5; 9 bases line up with TRBD2. CDR3 length equals 13 residues. Germline V lookup: CDR1 SQVTM, CDR2 ANQGSEA. With 5 bases clipped from V and 5 bases from J, the junction kept 6 bases outside the gene matches. CDR3 amino acids: CSVTAGGRETQYF. CDR3 nucleotides: TGCAGCGTTACAGCGGGGGGAAGGGAGACCCAGTACTTC.

This clonotype was observed a handful of times. The rearrangement uses TRBV27 and TRBJ2-4; 9 nucleotides line up with TRBD2. The trim removed 5 bases at V and 15 bases at J, leaving 8 bases unmatched. CDR1 is MNHEY, CDR2 SMNVEV, per germline (reference sequence). This CDR3 is built from 12 residues. DNA of the CDR3: TGTGCCAGCAGTGGGCGGGGGGGAATACGGTACTTC. Protein sequence: CASSGRGGIRYF.

The V gene is TRBV9, the J gene TRBJ2-5; 15 bases fit TRBD2. This CDR3 comprises 15 residues. V lost 4 bases and J lost 9; bases outside the gene matches: 7. Germline V gene lookup returns CDR1 SGDLS and CDR2 YYNGEE. The CDR3 sequence: CASSRGLAGGRAQYF. The CDR3 nucleotides read TGTGCCAGCAGCCGTGGACTAGCGGGGGGGCGGGCCCAGTACTTC.

The V gene is TRBV28, the J gene TRBJ2-2; perhaps TRBD2 as D (5 bases). CDR1 is MDHEN, CDR2 SYDVKM, per germline. Trimming cost V 7 bases and J 7 bases, with 19 bases left between them. This CDR3 region has 15 residues. This chain's CDR3 is CASIPLGSGNGELFF. The CDR3 DNA follows: TGTGCCAGCATCCCGTTAGGGAGCGGTAACGGGGAGCTGTTTTTT.

The J gene is TRBJ2-5, the V gene TRBV27; 8 bases align to TRBD2. This CDR3 spans 15 amino acids. Germline CDR1 is MNHEY and CDR2 is SMNVEV (reference sequence). V was pared by 7 bases and J by 5 bases, with 12 bases of the junction left unmatched. CDR3 in DNA: TGTGCCAGCAACACCGGCGGGGGGCCCCGGGAGACCCAGTACTTC. This sequence encodes CASNTGGGPRETQYF.

CDR3 amino acids: CASSYGQWQGYTF. CDR3 coding DNA: TGTGCCAGCAGTTATGGGCAGTGGCAAGGCTACACCTTC. The rearrangement uses TRBV28 and TRBJ1-2; no definite D call. CDR3 length: 13 amino acids. V lost 4 bases and J 8 bases, leaving 14 bases between the germline ends. Germline CDR1 reads MDHEN; CDR2 reads SYDVKM.

V is TRBV29-1 and J is TRBJ1-4; 11 bases match TRBD1. Germline lookup yields CDR1 SQVTM and CDR2 ANQGSEA. The CDR3 runs to 14 residues. The trim removed 7 bases at V and 3 bases at J, leaving 4 bases unmatched. CDR3 sequence reads: CSALGQGANEKLFF. In DNA, the CDR3 is TGCAGCGCCTTGGGACAGGGGGCTAATGAAAAACTGTTTTTT.

This clonotype occurred a few times. The chain employs TRBV5-5 and TRBJ2-5, with 9 bases aligning to TRBD2. This CDR3 has 15 amino acids. V lost 5 bases and J lost 4; bases outside the gene matches: 9. Germline CDR1 is SGHKS and CDR2 is YYEKEE (reference sequence). CDR3 region: CASRLAGAGGETQYF. CDR3 sequence (DNA): TGTGCCAGCAGATTAGCGGGGGCTGGAGGAGAGACCCAGTACTTC.

This clonotype was picked up a small number of times. The chain joins TRBV3-1 to TRBJ1-2, with a tentative D call TRBD1 (5 bases). Germline V gene sequence: CDR1 LGHDT, CDR2 YNNKEL (reference sequence). The CDR3 sequence is 13 residues long. The V end lost 0 bases, the J end lost 5 bases, and 7 bases lay between the germline ends. This chain's CDR3 is CASSQDGTYGYTF. CDR3 coding DNA: TGTGCCAGCAGCCAAGACGGGACTTATGGCTACACCTTC.

The V and J genes are TRBV7-3 and TRBJ2-2; 9 bases align to TRBD1. Trimming cost V 5 bases and J 8 bases; bases outside gene matches: 12. The CDR3 runs to 16 residues. CDR1 and CDR2 (germline): SGHTA, FQGTGA. CDR3 in DNA: TGTGCCAGCAGCCCGGCCCGGGACAGGGTATCGGGGGAGCTGTTTTTT. Translation gives CASSPARDRVSGELFF.

The chain has TRBV10-3 and TRBJ2-1, with TRBD1 identical over 7 bases. CDR3 length equals 13 residues. Germline V gene lookup returns CDR1 ENHRY and CDR2 SYGVKD. V shed 6 bases and J 5 bases; nucleotides not matched to a gene: 4. In DNA, the CDR3 is TGTGCCATCAGGGGGGACAGAGACAATGAGCAGTTCTTC. Translating gives CAIRGDRDNEQFF.

V usage is TRBV27 and J usage is TRBJ2-2; D is unclear. Trimming removed 2 bases from V and 3 bases from J, with 4 bases in between. There are 13 residues in the CDR3. CDR1 MNHEY and CDR2 SMNVEV come from the germline V gene (reference sequence). The CDR3 nucleotides are TGTGCCAGCAGTTTAGTGTACACCGGGGAGCTGTTTTTT. Its translation is CASSLVYTGELFF.

This chain connects TRBV2 to TRBJ2-3; perhaps TRBD1 as D (6 bases). Deletions cut 6 bases from V and 4 bases from J, with 14 bases between. Germline V lookup: CDR1 SNHLY, CDR2 FYNNEI. The CDR3 sequence is 14 residues long. The chain's CDR3 is CASRAQGEADTQYF. The CDR3 region has the DNA TGTGCCAGCAGGGCACAGGGCGAAGCAGATACGCAGTATTTT.

This clonotype occurred a few times. The V and J genes are TRBV11-2 and TRBJ2-5; possibly TRBD2 for D (7 bases). The J call may be incorrect, as the DNA end agrees better with TRBJ2-1. Germline values: CDR1 SGHAT, CDR2 FQNNGV. The CDR3 has 14 amino acids. The CDR3 DNA sequence: TGTGCCAGCACCCGGGGGGCCGGATTCGGGGAGCAGTTCTTC. This sequence encodes CASTRGAGFGEQFF.

The gene calls are TRBV20-1 and TRBJ2-1; possible D gene TRBD2, 5 bases. Germline V gene sequence: CDR1 DFQATT, CDR2 SNEGSKA (reference sequence). The CDR3 is made up of 13 amino acids. V was shortened by 3 bases and J by 4 bases, with 10 bases between the two germline ends. CDR3 region: CSASSGLYNEQFF. Written as DNA, the CDR3 is TGCAGTGCTAGTTCCGGACTTTACAATGAGCAGTTCTTC.

Points on this clonotype: The conserved phenylalanine or tryptophan is not found at the CDR3 terminus, so this likely reflects a read error. The chain recombines TRBV10-3 with TRBJ1-2; 9 bases match TRBD1. The CDR3 runs to 14 residues. In germline, CDR1 is ENHRY, CDR2 SYGVKD. V trimming: 3 bases; J trimming: 8 bases; junction bases outside the gene matches: 7. The CDR3 nucleotides read TGTGCCATCAGTGATCCCGGGACAGGGAACGGCTACACCCTC. It translates to CAISDPGTGNGYTL.